This T cell receptor (beta chain) was captured by sequencing in a study of T-cell reconstitution after alpha-beta-depleted transplantation in children. Molecular barcoding with unique molecular identifiers was used for the TCRbeta library. TCRdb processed the PCR reads anew with MiXCR; each CDR3 protein has one entry. The sample contains 450,000 to 550,000 distinct CDR3 sequences, roughly an eighth of which appear only once. Turning to this clonotype: Its antigen is unknown.

General study results and limits: Where some patients showed high TCRbeta diversity at day 60, it came from recipient T cells and thymic progenitors that had survived. Expanded graft clones, several hundred of them, were reportedly the source of alpha-beta T cells about two months after transplant. Counts and diversity of T cells one year after transplant came mostly from newly produced T cells.

Here the sequenced sample was PBMCs, mostly from graft donor cells, taken 180 days after TCRalphabeta/CD19-depleted stem cell transplant. The TCR was taken from a female patient aged 2-9 years who had a stem cell transplant for aplastic anemia, so the T cells may come from the graft donor.

Here the CDR3 DNA reads TGTGCCAGCCGCCTCAGTCCCAATGAGCAGTTCTTC. Protein: CASRLSPNEQFF. V gene TRBV12-3 or TRBV12-4 combines with J gene TRBJ2-1, with D uncertain. V was cut by 8 bases and J by 6 bases, with 11 bases left in between. CDR3 size: 12 residues.